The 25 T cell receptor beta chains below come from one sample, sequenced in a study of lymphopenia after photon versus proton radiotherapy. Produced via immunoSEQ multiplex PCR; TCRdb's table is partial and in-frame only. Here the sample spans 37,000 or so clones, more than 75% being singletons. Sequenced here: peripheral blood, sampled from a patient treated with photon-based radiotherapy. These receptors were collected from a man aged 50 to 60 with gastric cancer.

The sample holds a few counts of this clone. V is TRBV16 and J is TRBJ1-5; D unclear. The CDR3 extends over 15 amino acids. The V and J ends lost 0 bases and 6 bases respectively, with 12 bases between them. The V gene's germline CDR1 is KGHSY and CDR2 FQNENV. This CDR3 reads CASSQSPRVGQPQHF. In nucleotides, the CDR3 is TGTGCCAGCAGCCAATCCCCCCGGGTAGGTCAGCCCCAGCATTTT.

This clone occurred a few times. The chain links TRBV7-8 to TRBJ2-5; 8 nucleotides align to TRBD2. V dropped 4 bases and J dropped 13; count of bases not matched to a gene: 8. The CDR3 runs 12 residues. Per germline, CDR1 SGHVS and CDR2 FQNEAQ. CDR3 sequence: CASSSGTSGVYF. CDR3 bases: TGTGCCAGCAGCTCCGGGACTAGTGGGGTGTACTTC.

CDR3 in amino acids: CASSHDPSYEQYF. CDR3 nucleotides: TGTGCCAGCAGCCACGACCCTTCCTACGAGCAGTACTTC. The chain is built from TRBV4-2 and TRBJ2-7; D is ambiguous. Germline V gives CDR1 LGHNA, CDR2 YNFKEQ. CDR3 length: 13 amino acids. The V and J ends lost 3 bases and 1 base respectively, with 7 bases between them.

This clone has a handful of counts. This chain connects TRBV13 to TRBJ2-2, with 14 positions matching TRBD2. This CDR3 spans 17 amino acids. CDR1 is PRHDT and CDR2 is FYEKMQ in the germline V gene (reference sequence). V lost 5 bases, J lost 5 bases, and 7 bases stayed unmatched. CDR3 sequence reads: CASSAGLAGVRTGELFF. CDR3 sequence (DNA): TGTGCCAGCAGCGCGGGACTAGCGGGAGTGCGGACCGGGGAGCTGTTTTTT.

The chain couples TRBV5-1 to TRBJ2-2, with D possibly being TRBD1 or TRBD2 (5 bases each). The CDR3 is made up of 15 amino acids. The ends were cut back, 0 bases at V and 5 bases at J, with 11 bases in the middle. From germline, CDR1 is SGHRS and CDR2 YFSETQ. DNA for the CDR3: TGCGCCAGCAGCTTGGGGGACCCATTAACCGGGGAGCTGTTTTTT. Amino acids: CASSLGDPLTGELFF.

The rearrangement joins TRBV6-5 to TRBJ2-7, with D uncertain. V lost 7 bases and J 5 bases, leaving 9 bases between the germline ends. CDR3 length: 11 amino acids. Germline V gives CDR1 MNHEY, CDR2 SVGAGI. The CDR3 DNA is TGTGCCAGCAAGGAGCTCGACGAGCAGTACTTC. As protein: CASKELDEQYF.

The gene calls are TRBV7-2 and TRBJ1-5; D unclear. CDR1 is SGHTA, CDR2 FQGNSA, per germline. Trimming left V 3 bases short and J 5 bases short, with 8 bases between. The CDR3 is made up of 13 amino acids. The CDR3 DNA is TGTGCCAGCAGCTTTACATCCTATCAGCCCCAGCATTTT. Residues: CASSFTSYQPQHF.

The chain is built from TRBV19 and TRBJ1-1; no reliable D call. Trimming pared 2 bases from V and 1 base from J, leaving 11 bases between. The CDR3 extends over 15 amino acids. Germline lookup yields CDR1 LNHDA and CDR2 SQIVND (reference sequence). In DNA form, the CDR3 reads TGTGCCAGTAGTATATACCCGATTGAGAACACTGAAGCTTTCTTT. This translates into CASSIYPIENTEAFF.

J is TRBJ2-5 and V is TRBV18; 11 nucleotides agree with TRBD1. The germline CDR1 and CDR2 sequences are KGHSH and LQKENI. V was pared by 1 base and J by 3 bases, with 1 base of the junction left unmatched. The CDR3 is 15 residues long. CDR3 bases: TGTGCCAGCTCACCACGGACAGGGGGCGAAGAGACCCAGTACTTC. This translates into CASSPRTGGEETQYF.

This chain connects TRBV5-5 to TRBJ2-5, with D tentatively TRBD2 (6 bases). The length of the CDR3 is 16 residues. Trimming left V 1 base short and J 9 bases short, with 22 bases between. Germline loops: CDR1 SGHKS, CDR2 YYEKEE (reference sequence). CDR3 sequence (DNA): TGTGCCAGCAGCTTGCTTTTTGCCAGCACGGGGGTGCCCCAGTACTTC. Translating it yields CASSLLFASTGVPQYF.

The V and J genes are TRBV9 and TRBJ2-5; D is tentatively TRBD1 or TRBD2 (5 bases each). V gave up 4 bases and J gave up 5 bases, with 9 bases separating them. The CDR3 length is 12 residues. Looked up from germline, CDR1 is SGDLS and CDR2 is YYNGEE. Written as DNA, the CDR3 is TGTGCCAGCAGCAAAGGGGAGGAGACCCAGTACTTC. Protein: CASSKGEETQYF.

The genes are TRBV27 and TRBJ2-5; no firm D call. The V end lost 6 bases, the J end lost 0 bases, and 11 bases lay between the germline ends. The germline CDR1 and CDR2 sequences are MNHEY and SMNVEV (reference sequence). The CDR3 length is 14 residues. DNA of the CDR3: TGTGCCAGCAGCACTCGGAGCCACCAAGAGACCCAGTACTTC. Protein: CASSTRSHQETQYF.

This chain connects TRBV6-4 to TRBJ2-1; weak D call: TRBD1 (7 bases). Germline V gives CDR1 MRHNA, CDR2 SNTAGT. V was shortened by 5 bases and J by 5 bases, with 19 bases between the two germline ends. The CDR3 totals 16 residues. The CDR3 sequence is CASSPQGGLRNNEQFF. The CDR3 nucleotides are TGTGCCAGCAGTCCCCAGGGGGGCCTACGCAACAATGAGCAGTTCTTC.

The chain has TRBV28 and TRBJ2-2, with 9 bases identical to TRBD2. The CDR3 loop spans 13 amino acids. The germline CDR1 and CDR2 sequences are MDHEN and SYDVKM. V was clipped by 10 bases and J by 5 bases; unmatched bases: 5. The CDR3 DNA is TGTGCCATCGGGACTAGCAAAACCGGGGAGCTGTTTTTT. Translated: CAIGTSKTGELFF.

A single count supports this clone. Here the CDR3 DNA reads TGCGCCAGCAGTGAGTTCAGCGGGGCCCAAGAGACCCAGTACTTC. Its protein is CASSEFSGAQETQYF. The chain links TRBV10-1 to TRBJ2-5, with TRBD2 identical over 7 bases. Germline-derived CDR1 and CDR2 are WNHNN and SYGVQD (reference sequence). The CDR3 is made up of 15 amino acids. V shed 1 base and J 1 base; nucleotides not matched to a gene: 3.

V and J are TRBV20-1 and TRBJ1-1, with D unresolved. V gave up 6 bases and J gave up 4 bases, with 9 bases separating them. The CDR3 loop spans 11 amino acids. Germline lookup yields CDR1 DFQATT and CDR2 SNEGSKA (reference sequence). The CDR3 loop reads CSAQDVTEAFF. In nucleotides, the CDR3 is TGCAGTGCCCAAGACGTCACTGAAGCTTTCTTT.

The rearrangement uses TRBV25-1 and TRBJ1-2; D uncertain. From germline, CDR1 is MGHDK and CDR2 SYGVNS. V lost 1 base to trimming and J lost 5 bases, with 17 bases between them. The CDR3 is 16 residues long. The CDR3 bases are TGTGCCAGCAGTGAATGGGTGGGCAGGCCGCCTTATGGCTACACCTTC. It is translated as CASSEWVGRPPYGYTF.

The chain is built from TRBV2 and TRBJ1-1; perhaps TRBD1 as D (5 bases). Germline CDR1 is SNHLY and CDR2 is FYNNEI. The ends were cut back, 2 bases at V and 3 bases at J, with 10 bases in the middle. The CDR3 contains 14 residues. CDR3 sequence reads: CASSESGRHTEAFF. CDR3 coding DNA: TGTGCCAGCAGTGAATCAGGGCGGCACACTGAAGCTTTCTTT.

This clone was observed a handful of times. As DNA, the CDR3 is TGTGCCTGGGGGTACAGGGTGAGAAGGACTGAAGCTTTCTTT. This translates into CAWGYRVRRTEAFF. This chain joins TRBV30 and TRBJ1-1; D may be TRBD1 (6 bases). The CDR3 has 14 residues. Per the germline V gene, CDR1 is GTSNPN and CDR2 is SVGIG (reference sequence). Trimming shortened V by 5 bases and J by 5 bases, and 18 bases separated the two germline ends.

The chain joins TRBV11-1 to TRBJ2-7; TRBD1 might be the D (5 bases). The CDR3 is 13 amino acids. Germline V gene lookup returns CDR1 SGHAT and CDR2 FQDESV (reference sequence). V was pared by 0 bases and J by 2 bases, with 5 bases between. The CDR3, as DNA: TGTGCCAGCAGCTTAGCGGACACCTACGAGCAGTACTTC. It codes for CASSLADTYEQYF.

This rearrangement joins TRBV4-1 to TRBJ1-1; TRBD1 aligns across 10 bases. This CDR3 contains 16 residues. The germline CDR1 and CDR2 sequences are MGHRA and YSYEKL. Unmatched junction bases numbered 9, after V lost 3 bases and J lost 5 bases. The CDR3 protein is CASSQLSGQGGTEAFF. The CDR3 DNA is TGCGCCAGCAGCCAGCTTTCCGGACAGGGGGGAACTGAAGCTTTCTTT.

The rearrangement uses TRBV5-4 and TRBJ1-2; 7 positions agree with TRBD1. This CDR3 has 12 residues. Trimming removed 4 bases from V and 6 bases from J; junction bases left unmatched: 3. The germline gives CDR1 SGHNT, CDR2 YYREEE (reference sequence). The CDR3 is CASSRTGDGYTF. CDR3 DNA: TGTGCCAGCAGCAGGACAGGAGATGGCTACACCTTC.

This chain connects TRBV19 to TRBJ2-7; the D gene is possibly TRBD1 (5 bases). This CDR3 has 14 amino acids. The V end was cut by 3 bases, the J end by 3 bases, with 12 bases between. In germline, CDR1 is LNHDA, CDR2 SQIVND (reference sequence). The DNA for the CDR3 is TGTGCCAGTAGTATCTGGGCAGGGAACTACGAGCAGTACTTC. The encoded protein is CASSIWAGNYEQYF.

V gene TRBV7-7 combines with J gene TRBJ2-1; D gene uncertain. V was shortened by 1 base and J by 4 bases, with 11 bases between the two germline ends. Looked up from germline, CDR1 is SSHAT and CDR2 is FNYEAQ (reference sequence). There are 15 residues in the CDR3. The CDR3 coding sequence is TGTGCCAGCAGCTTAGGGAACAGCGCTTACAATGAGCAGTTCTTC. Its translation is CASSLGNSAYNEQFF.

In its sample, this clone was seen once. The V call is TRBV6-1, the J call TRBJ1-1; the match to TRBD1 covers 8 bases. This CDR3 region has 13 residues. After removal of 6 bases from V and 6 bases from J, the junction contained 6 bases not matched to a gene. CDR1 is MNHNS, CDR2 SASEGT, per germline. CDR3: CASSSIQGAEAFF. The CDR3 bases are TGTGCCAGCAGCTCCATACAGGGGGCTGAAGCTTTCTTT.